One and the same sample provided the 5 T cell receptor beta chains below, sequenced in a study of T cell clones after liver transplantation. The protocol was immunoSEQ multiplex PCR, while the TCRdb copy is restricted to in-frame clones and leaves out a portion. There are roughly 100,000 clones in the sample; around 83% occur only once, and approximately 0.99% lies in the top ten. The starting material was CD4+ T cells from blood, obtained before liver transplant. These receptors came from a human donor who received a liver transplant.

The chain couples TRBV7-8 to TRBJ2-5; unclear D gene. Per the germline V gene, CDR1 is SGHVS and CDR2 is FQNEAQ. With 6 bases removed from V and 5 bases from J, the gap between germline ends came to 19 bases. The CDR3 is made up of 15 amino acids. The CDR3 region is CASSFVGRPGETQYF. The DNA of the CDR3 is TGTGCCAGCAGTTTTGTCGGGCGCCCCGGGGAGACCCAGTACTTC.

V gene TRBV11-2 combines with J gene TRBJ2-7, with TRBD2 matching over 7 bases. V trimming: 5 bases; J trimming: 3 bases; junction bases outside the gene matches: 13. CDR1 SGHAT and CDR2 FQNNGV come from the germline V gene. CDR3 length: 16 amino acids. Here the CDR3 reads CASSPIRQGGGYEQYF. CDR3 nucleotide sequence: TGTGCCAGCAGCCCGATACGGCAGGGCGGGGGCTACGAGCAGTACTTC.

The J gene is TRBJ1-2, the V gene TRBV5-1; D gene uncertain. CDR3 length equals 15 residues. V dropped 4 bases and J dropped 8 bases, with 21 bases sitting between them. Germline CDR1 is SGHRS and CDR2 is YFSETQ. The CDR3 here is CASSPVRTAGGGYTF. CDR3 sequence (DNA): TGCGCCAGCAGCCCCGTGCGGACCGCGGGCGGAGGCTACACCTTC. The full variable domain, rest sourced from reference TRBV5-1 and TRBJ1-2, is KAGVTQTPRYLIKTRGQQVTLSCSPISGHRSVSWYQQTPGQGLQFLFEYFSETQRNKGNFPGRFSGRQFSNSRSEMNVSTLELGDSALYLCASSPVRTAGGGYTFGSGTRLTVV.

V gene TRBV5-4 combines with J gene TRBJ2-1; TRBD1 matches at 7 bases. J lost 2 bases, V lost 4 bases, and 3 bases had no gene match. The germline V gene has CDR1 SGHNT and CDR2 YYREEE (reference sequence). The CDR3 length is 14 residues. CDR3 DNA: TGTGCCAGCAGCCCCGACAGGGCCTACAATGAGCAGTTCTTC. It is translated as CASSPDRAYNEQFF.

A single count supports this clone. The chain is built from TRBV5-1 and TRBJ1-5; unclear D gene. There are 13 residues in the CDR3. The V gene lost 3 bases and the J gene lost 4 bases, with 8 bases spanning the gap. CDR1 and CDR2 (germline): SGHRS, YFSETQ. This CDR3 reads CASSWGENQPQHF. The CDR3 nucleotides read TGCGCCAGCAGCTGGGGTGAAAATCAGCCCCAGCATTTT.